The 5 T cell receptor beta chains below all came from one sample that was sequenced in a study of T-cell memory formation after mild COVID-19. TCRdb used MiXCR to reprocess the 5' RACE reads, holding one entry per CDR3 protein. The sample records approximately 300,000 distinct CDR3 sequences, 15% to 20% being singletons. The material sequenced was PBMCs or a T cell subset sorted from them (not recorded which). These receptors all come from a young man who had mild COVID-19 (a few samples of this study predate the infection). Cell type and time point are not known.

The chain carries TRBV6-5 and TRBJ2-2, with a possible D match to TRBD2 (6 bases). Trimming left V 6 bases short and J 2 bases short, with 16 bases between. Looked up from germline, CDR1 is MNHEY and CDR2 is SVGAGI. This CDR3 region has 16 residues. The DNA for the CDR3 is TGTGCCAGCAGCCGCGCCGGGACTCCTAACACCGGGGAGCTGTTTTTT. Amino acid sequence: CASSRAGTPNTGELFF.

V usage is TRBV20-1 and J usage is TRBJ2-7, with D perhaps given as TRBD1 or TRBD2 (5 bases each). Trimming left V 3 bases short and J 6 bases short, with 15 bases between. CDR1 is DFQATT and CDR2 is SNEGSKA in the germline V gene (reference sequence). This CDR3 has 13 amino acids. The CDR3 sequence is CSARGSGHGEQYV. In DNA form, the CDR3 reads TGCAGTGCTAGGGGTTCGGGGCATGGCGAGCAGTACGTC.

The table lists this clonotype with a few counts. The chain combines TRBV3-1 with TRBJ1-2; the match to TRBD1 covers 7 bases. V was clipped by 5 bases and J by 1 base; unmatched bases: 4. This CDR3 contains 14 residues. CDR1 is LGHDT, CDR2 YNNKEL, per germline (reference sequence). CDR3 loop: CASSARDSNYGYTF. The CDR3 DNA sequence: TGTGCCAGCAGCGCCCGGGACAGTAACTATGGCTACACCTTC.

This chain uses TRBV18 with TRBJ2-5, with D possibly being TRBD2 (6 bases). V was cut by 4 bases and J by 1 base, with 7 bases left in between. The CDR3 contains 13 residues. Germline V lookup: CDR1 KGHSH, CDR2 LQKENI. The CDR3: CASSREAQETQYF. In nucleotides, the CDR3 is TGTGCCAGCTCACGGGAGGCCCAAGAGACCCAGTACTTC.

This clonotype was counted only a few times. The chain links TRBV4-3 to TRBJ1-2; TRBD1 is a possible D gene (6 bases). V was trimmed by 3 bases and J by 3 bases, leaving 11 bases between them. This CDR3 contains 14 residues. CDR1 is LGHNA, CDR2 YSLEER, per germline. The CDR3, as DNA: TGCGCCAGCAGCCAGGGGGCGCGAGACTATGGCTACACCTTC. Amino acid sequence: CASSQGARDYGYTF.